This paragraph covers one TCR beta chain sequence. Its antigen is unidentified. The V segment lost 3 bases and the J segment 7 bases; nucleotides outside the gene matches: 16. The V gene's germline CDR1 is MNHEY and CDR2 SMNVEV (reference sequence). The length of the CDR3 is 18 residues. Using immunoSEQ multiplex PCR, the repertoire was profiled, and TCRdb retains in-frame clones only, with some absent. The sample holds roughly 140,000 clones, around 88% seen once. This specimen belongs to a study of T cell responses to AZD1222 COVID-19 vaccine. Study-wide results and caveats: Only a handful of AZD1222 recipients tested seropositive at baseline.

Sequencing used peripheral blood, obtained on day 0 of AZD1222 vaccination. The receptor was isolated from an adult in good health. The rearrangement links TRBV27 to TRBJ2-1, with 9 nucleotides matching TRBD2. CDR3 sequence: CASSFLPSGRPGLNEQFF. The CDR3 DNA reads as TGTGCCAGCAGTTTTCTGCCAAGCGGGAGGCCCGGTTTAAATGAGCAGTTCTTC.